This T cell receptor beta chain was sequenced in a study of blood T cell repertoires in COVID-19. Assay used: immunoSEQ multiplex PCR; TCRdb lists only in-frame clones, some missing. The sample has about 260,000 clones, approximately 86% seen once. The germline V gene encodes CDR1 GTSNPN and CDR2 SVGIG (reference sequence). Trimming took 2 bases from V and 0 from J, leaving 15 bases between them. The CDR3 totals 16 residues. The receptor comes from a woman in her sixties or seventies with COVID-19, enrolled during active disease. The V and J genes are TRBV30 and TRBJ2-3, with D perhaps matching TRBD2 (5 bases). Specimen: peripheral blood. The CDR3 loop reads CAWSPGKWTSTDTQYF. DNA for the CDR3: TGTGCCTGGAGTCCAGGAAAGTGGACTAGCACAGATACGCAGTATTTT.